What follows is one T cell receptor beta chain and its context. Its antigen is currently unknown. Germline-derived CDR1 and CDR2 are SGHRS and YFSETQ. This CDR3 contains 14 residues. DNA is not recorded here. Libraries were prepared by immunoSEQ multiplex PCR; TCRdb keeps only in-frame clonotypes and omits some of them. Its listing shows 8,000 to 10,000 clones. The sample belongs to a study of synovial regulatory T cells in juvenile arthritis. General study results and limits: Synovial Tregs shared more CDR3 sequences with iaTregs than other blood Tregs.

The chain joins TRBV5-1 to TRBJ2-7; TCRdb's D gene call, TRBD1, goes unchecked for lack of DNA. This receptor was taken from a donor aged 2-35 years with juvenile idiopathic arthritis. The source material was Treg cells from blood. Subset given: remaining (HLA-DR-negative) circulating blood Treg cells. CDR3 loop: CASSLRQGATEQYF.